The rows below give T cell receptor beta chains drawn from one sample of a study of blood T cell repertoires in COVID-19. The protocol was immunoSEQ multiplex PCR, while the TCRdb copy is restricted to in-frame clones and leaves out a portion. The sample gives under 250,000 clones, 70% to 90% of which show up once; approximately 2.6% is in the top ten. The sequenced sample was peripheral blood. The receptors come from a woman in her 70s with active or convalescent COVID-19. CDR3s include the opening cysteine and the closing phenylalanine or tryptophan. The order of the fields is D gene, J gene, V gene, CDR3 length, clone size, CDR3 DNA, CDR3 protein. The D gene is left open where the match is weak. Clone sizes are given selectively: once, few, many, or a class where the clone is expanded.

TRBD2 TRBJ2-5 TRBV7-2 14 once TGTGCCAGCAGCTTGGGCGGGGGGTCATCGGCCCAGTACTTC CASSLGGGSSAQYF
. TRBJ1-3 TRBV10-3 14 . TGTGCCACTCGAAACAGTGGGTCTGGAAACACCATATATTTT CATRNSGSGNTIYF
TRBD2 TRBJ2-5 TRBV28 15 . TGTGCCAGCAGTTCCCCCTCAGCGGGAGAAGAGACCCAGTACTTC CASSSPSAGEETQYF
. TRBJ1-3 TRBV6-1 16 . TGTGCCAGCAGTGGACGGACAGCTCTCTCTGGAAACACCATATATTTT CASSGRTALSGNTIYF
. TRBJ2-1 TRBV20-1 15 . TGCAGTGCTAGTTTAGGGGGGGGGCTCTACAATGAGCAGTTCTTC CSASLGGGLYNEQFF
TRBD1 TRBJ2-7 TRBV6-5 15 . TGTGCCAGCAGCCGAGAAGGACAGGGGGCATACGAGCAGTACTTC CASSREGQGAYEQYF
. TRBJ2-1 TRBV30 11 . TGTGCCTGTTCCCAGGGGTCTGGGCAGTTCTTC CACSQGSGQFF
TRBD1 TRBJ2-7 TRBV12-5 16 once TGTGCTAGTGGTTTGCCCCGGACAGGGGTTGGGTACGAGCAGTACTTC CASGLPRTGVGYEQYF
TRBD1 TRBJ1-2 TRBV18 16 . TGTGCCAGCTCACCAATCGGGACAGGGAGGATTTATGGCTACACCTTC CASSPIGTGRIYGYTF
TRBD2 TRBJ2-7 TRBV6-5 13 . TGTGCCAGCCGAGGCACTAGCGGGGAAGAGCAGTACTTC CASRGTSGEEQYF
. TRBJ2-7 TRBV11-2 14 once TGTGCCAGCAGCCCACTCTCTAGCCCCTACGAGCAGTACTTC CASSPLSSPYEQYF
. TRBJ1-3 TRBV19 15 . TGTGCCAGTAGTAGGTCTTGGCTCACTGGAAACACCATATATTTT CASSRSWLTGNTIYF
TRBD1 TRBJ2-3 TRBV2 14 . TGTGCCAGCAGGGAACAGGGGCTTCCAGATACGCAGTATTTT CASREQGLPDTQYF
. TRBJ2-2 TRBV5-5 13 few TGTGCCAGCTCGGACTTCGGGTTCGGGGAGCTGTTTTTT CASSDFGFGELFF
TRBD1 TRBJ1-2 TRBV11-2 13 . TGTGCCAGCAGCTTCGGACAGGGAGGCGGCTACACCTTC CASSFGQGGGYTF
. TRBJ2-7 TRBV3-1/TRBV3-2 12 . TGTGCCAGCAGCCAGTCCTATTACGAGCAGTACTTC CASSQSYYEQYF
TRBD2 TRBJ2-5 TRBV4-2 17 . TGTGCCAGCAGCCAAGTAGGAGCGGGGGGGCCCCAAGAGACCCAGTACTTC CASSQVGAGGPQETQYF